These T cell receptor beta chains were read from a single sample in a study of blood T cell repertoires in COVID-19. Some clones are missing from TCRdb's copy, which holds only in-frame ones; the method was immunoSEQ multiplex PCR. The sample lists tens of thousands of clones, 88% occurring once. Sequencing was done on a sample of peripheral blood. The origin of the receptors is a human donor with active COVID-19. The donor label of this sample is uncertain. Both conserved end residues are part of each CDR3. The D gene is left open where the match is weak. Size values are once, few and many counts, or a class for expanded clones, and some rows have none.

j_call cdr3_length d_call v_call clone_size cdr3_nt cdr3_aa
TRBJ2-3 16 TRBD1 TRBV11-2 . TGTGCCAGCAGCTTAGGGATGGACAGGGTAAGAGATACGCAGTATTTT CASSLGMDRVRDTQYF
TRBJ1-2 16 TRBD1 TRBV6-6 . TGTGCCAGCAGTTACCTCCGCGGGACAGAGATCTATGGCTACACCTTC CASSYLRGTEIYGYTF
TRBJ1-2 13 TRBD1 TRBV5-4 . TGTGCCAGCAGCCCGGGGACAGCCTATGGCTACACCTTC CASSPGTAYGYTF
TRBJ2-7 8 . TRBV5-3 . TGTGCCAGAAGGACAGGGTACTTC CARRTGYF
TRBJ1-1 15 . TRBV6-5 . TGTGCCAGCAGTCACTACGGGAGAGAGAACACTGAAGCTTTCTTT CASSHYGRENTEAFF
TRBJ2-1 13 . TRBV6-2/TRBV6-3 . TGTGCCAGCAGTTACTCGAGGGTCAATGAGCAGTTCTTC CASSYSRVNEQFF
TRBJ2-1 15 . TRBV7-3 once TGTGCCAGCAGCTTAACGTTGGGCAGGGTAAATGAGCAGTTCTTC CASSLTLGRVNEQFF
TRBJ2-2 13 . TRBV2 . TGTGCCAGCCAAGTCGGCGGCACCGGGGAGCTGTTTTTT CASQVGGTGELFF
TRBJ1-1 14 . TRBV5-1 . TGCGCCAGCAGCTTGGGGGACATGAACACTGAAGCTTTCTTT CASSLGDMNTEAFF
TRBJ2-4 16 TRBD1 TRBV2 . TGTGCCAGCAGTGACGGGCAGGGGGCGTTGAGAAACATTCAGTACTTC CASSDGQGALRNIQYF
TRBJ2-5 16 TRBD2 TRBV27 . TGTGCCAGCAGGCGGACTAGCGGGGGGTGGGGGAAGACCCAGTACTTC CASRRTSGGWGKTQYF
TRBJ2-3 15 TRBD2 TRBV6-1 . TGTGCCAGCAGTGATGCGACTAGCGGGGGTCGTACGCAGTATTTT CASSDATSGGRTQYF
TRBJ1-6 13 . TRBV2 . TGTGCCAGCAGTGAAGCGCGGGCGGCACCCCTCCACTTT CASSEARAAPLHF
TRBJ2-3 15 TRBD2 TRBV6-4 once TGTGCCAGCAGTGACATCAGCGGGGGCGCAGATACGCAGTATTTT CASSDISGGADTQYF
TRBJ1-2 13 TRBD1 TRBV19 . TGTGCCAGTAGAGGACAGGGAAGAAATGGCTACACCTTC CASRGQGRNGYTF
TRBJ1-5 17 . TRBV19 . TGTGCCAGTAGTTTGAGGGCCAGCGAATATAGCAATCAGCCCCAGCATTTT CASSLRASEYSNQPQHF
TRBJ1-1 14 TRBD1 TRBV5-4 . TGTGCCAGCAGCGGAGTTAACAGGGGCACTGAAGCTTTCTTT CASSGVNRGTEAFF
TRBJ1-1 12 . TRBV19 . TGTGCCAGTAGTATAGGAGTCACTGAAGCTTTCTTT CASSIGVTEAFF